This record looks at one TCR beta chain sequence and its context. This sample was taken from a study of blood T cell repertoires in COVID-19. Study at large: COVID-19 samples collected from the United States, Italy and Spain covered acute and convalescent phases. In each case, the material was cDNA or gDNA derived from T cells, B-cell-depleted T cells, or PBMCs.

Per the authors' pipeline: Estimated nucleated cell counts came from reference gene primer amplification. Generated by immunoSEQ multiplex PCR, the TCRdb table keeps only in-frame clones and is missing some. The D gene and trimming were derived from the DNA, and the V and J assignments and clone size from that table. The repertoire consists of 98,000 or so clones, with around four fifths occurring once and the leading ten covering just over 4%. The germline V gene encodes CDR1 LNHDA and CDR2 SQIVND (reference sequence). This CDR3 comprises 15 residues. Trimming removed 3 bases from V and 6 bases from J; junction bases left unmatched: 6.

This chain connects TRBV19 to TRBJ1-5; 9 nucleotides agree with TRBD1. Sequenced sample: peripheral blood. The receptor was isolated from an older woman with acute or convalescent COVID-19. CDR3 amino acids: CASSIRDRASQPQHF. CDR3 nucleotide sequence: TGTGCCAGTAGTATTAGGGACAGGGCTAGTCAGCCCCAGCATTTT. Full variable domain (missing parts from reference TRBV19 and TRBJ1-5): DGGITQSPKYLFRKEGQNVTLSCEQNLNHDAMYWYRQDPGQGLRLIYYSQIVNDFQKGDIAEGYSVSREKKESFPLTVTSAQKNPTAFYLCASSIRDRASQPQHFGDGTRLSIL.